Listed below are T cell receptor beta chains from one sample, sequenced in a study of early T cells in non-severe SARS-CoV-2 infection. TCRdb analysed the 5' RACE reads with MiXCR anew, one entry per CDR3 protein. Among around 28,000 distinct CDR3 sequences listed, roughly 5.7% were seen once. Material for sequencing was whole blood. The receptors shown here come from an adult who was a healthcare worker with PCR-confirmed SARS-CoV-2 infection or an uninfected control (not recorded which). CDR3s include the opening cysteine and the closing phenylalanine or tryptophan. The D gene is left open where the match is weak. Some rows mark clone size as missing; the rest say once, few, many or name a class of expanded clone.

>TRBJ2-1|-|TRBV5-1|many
CASSLAPSGTYNEQFF
TGCGCCAGCAGCTTGGCCCCCTCGGGAACTTACAATGAGCAGTTCTTC
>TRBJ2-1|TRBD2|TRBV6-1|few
CASSRGGRLHNEQFF
TGTGCCAGCAGCCGTGGCGGGAGACTCCACAATGAGCAGTTCTTC
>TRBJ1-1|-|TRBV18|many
CASSPRQNTEAFF
TGTGCCAGCTCGCCAAGACAGAACACTGAAGCTTTCTTT
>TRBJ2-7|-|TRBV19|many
CASSPTRASSGEQYF
TGTGCCAGTAGTCCCACCCGGGCTAGCAGCGGGGAGCAGTACTTC
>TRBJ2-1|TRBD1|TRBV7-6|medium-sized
CASSLDRVHEQFF
TGTGCCAGCAGCCTTGACAGGGTACATGAGCAGTTCTTC
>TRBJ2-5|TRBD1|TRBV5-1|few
CASSLGTGVQETQYF
TGCGCCAGCAGCTTGGGGACAGGGGTACAAGAGACCCAGTACTTC
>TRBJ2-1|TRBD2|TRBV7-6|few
CASSGSGRANEQFF
TGTGCCAGCAGCGGTAGCGGGAGGGCGAATGAGCAGTTCTTC
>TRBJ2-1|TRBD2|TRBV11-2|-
CASSRPAGGYNEQFF
TGTGCCAGCAGCCGACCAGCGGGAGGATATAATGAGCAGTTCTTC
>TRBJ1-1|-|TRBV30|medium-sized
CAWKQGYNTEAFF
TGTGCCTGGAAACAGGGTTATAACACTGAAGCTTTCTTT
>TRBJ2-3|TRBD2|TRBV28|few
CASSILAGQDTQYF
TGTGCCAGCAGCATTTTAGCGGGGCAGGATACGCAGTATTTT
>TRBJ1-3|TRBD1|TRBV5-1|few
CASSSTGVGNTIYF
TGCGCCAGCAGCTCGACAGGGGTAGGAAACACCATATATTTT
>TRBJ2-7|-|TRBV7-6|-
CASSSTGGGHEQYF
TGTGCCAGCAGCTCGACAGGAGGAGGACACGAGCAGTACTTC
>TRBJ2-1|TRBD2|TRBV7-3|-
CASSLGTSGPYNEQFF
TGTGCCAGCAGCTTGGGCACTAGCGGCCCCTACAATGAGCAGTTCTTC
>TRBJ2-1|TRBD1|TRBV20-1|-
CSARGNRGSSYNEQFF
TGCAGTGCTAGAGGAAACAGGGGGTCTTCCTACAATGAGCAGTTCTTC
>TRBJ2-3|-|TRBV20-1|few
CSARDRASTDTQYF
TGCAGTGCTAGGGACAGAGCATCCACAGATACGCAGTATTTT
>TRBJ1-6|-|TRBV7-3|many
CASRSHDSPLHF
TGTGCCAGCAGGTCCCACGATTCACCCCTCCACTTT
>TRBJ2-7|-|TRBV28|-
CASIGGPGYEQYF
TGTGCCAGCATCGGGGGTCCAGGATACGAGCAGTACTTC
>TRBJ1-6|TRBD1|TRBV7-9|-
CASSSLGGAGDSPLHF
TGTGCCAGCAGCTCCTTAGGGGGCGCGGGGGATTCACCCCTCCACTTT
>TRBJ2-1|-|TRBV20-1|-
CSASSRWLASSYNEQFF
TGCAGTGCATCTAGCCGGTGGCTAGCGAGCTCCTACAATGAGCAGTTCTTC
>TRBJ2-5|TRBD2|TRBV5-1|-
CASSHGTSPRETQYF
TGCGCCAGCAGCCACGGGACTAGCCCTCGAGAGACCCAGTACTTC
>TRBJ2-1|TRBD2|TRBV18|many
CASSGAGTSGSYEQFF
TGTGCCAGCTCCGGAGCCGGGACTAGCGGGAGCTATGAGCAGTTCTTC
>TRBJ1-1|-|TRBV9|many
CASSVGSRTEAFF
TGTGCCAGCAGCGTAGGCTCACGGACTGAAGCTTTCTTT
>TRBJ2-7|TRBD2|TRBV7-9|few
CASSSITSGEPYEQYF
TGTGCCAGCAGCTCCATCACTAGCGGGGAGCCCTACGAGCAGTACTTC
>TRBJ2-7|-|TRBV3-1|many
CALTQPTYEQYF
TGTGCTCTGACTCAACCTACCTACGAGCAGTACTTC
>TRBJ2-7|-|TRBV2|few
CASSATRGVGPYEQYF
TGTGCCAGCAGTGCCACCAGGGGTGTCGGCCCCTACGAGCAGTACTTC
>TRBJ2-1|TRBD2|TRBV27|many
CASSRGGRVYNEQFF
TGTGCCAGCAGCAGAGGCGGGAGGGTCTACAATGAGCAGTTCTTC
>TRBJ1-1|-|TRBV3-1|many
CASSQDPRPTEAFF
TGTGCCAGCAGCCAAGATCCACGACCCACTGAAGCTTTCTTT
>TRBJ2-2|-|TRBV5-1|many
CASSSLTRITGELFF
TGCGCCAGCAGCTCCTTGACTAGAATCACCGGGGAGCTGTTTTTT
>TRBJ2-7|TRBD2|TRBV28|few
CASNRASGRAEQYF
TGTGCCAGCAACAGAGCTAGCGGGAGGGCGGAGCAGTACTTC
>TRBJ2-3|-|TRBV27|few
CAAGGPDTQYF
TGTGCCGCTGGGGGCCCAGATACGCAGTATTTT
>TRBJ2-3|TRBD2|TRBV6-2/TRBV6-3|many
CASSHPGLAGDTQYF
TGTGCCAGCAGCCACCCTGGACTAGCCGGCGATACGCAGTATTTT
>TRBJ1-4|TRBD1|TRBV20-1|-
CSARAGTGTGIEELFF
TGCAGTGCTAGAGCGGGGACCGGGACAGGGATCGAAGAACTGTTTTTT
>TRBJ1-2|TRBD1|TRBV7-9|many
CASSRTGGGYTF
TGTGCCAGCAGCCGGACAGGGGGCGGCTACACCTTC
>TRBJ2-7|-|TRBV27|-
CASSPAYEQYF
TGTGCCAGCAGCCCCGCCTACGAGCAGTACTTC
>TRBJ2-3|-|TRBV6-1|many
CASTSRSASTDTQYF
TGTGCCAGCACCTCCCGGTCAGCTAGCACAGATACGCAGTATTTT
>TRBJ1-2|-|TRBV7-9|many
CASGDSYSDYGYTF
TGTGCCAGCGGGGACTCTTACAGCGACTATGGCTACACCTTC
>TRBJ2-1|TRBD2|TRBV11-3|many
CASSLDGREWNEQFF
TGTGCCAGCAGCTTAGACGGGCGGGAGTGGAATGAGCAGTTCTTC
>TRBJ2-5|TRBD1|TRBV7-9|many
CASSLDRGEYF
TGTGCCAGCAGCCTGGACAGGGGCGAGTACTTC
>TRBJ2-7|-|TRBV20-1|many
CSARRGGRTYEQYF
TGCAGTGCTAGGAGGGGAGGAAGGACCTACGAGCAGTACTTC
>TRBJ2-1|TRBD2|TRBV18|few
CASSPGLAGVKQFF
TGTGCCAGCTCTCCCGGACTAGCGGGAGTTAAGCAGTTCTTC
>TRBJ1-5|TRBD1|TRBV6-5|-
CASSSSWDSNNQPQHF
TGTGCCAGCAGTTCATCTTGGGACAGCAACAATCAGCCCCAGCATTTT
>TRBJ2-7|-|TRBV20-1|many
CSAKLGAYEQYF
TGCAGTGCTAAACTCGGAGCTTACGAGCAGTACTTC
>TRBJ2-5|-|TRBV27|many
CASSPLLGTSLQETQYF
TGTGCCAGCAGTCCTCTCCTCGGGACCTCCCTTCAAGAGACCCAGTACTTC
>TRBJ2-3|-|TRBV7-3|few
CASSTGVKPGESTDTQYF
TGTGCCAGCAGCACGGGTGTAAAACCAGGGGAGAGCACAGATACGCAGTATTTT
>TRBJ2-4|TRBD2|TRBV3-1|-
CASSHVRAGENIQYF
TGTGCCAGCAGCCATGTAAGAGCGGGAGAAAACATTCAGTACTTC
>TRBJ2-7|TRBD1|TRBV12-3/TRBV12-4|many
CASSRQGSSYEQYF
TGTGCCAGCAGTCGACAGGGGTCTTCATACGAGCAGTACTTC
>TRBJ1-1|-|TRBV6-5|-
CASSRLNTEAFF
TGTGCCAGCAGTCGATTGAACACTGAAGCTTTCTTT